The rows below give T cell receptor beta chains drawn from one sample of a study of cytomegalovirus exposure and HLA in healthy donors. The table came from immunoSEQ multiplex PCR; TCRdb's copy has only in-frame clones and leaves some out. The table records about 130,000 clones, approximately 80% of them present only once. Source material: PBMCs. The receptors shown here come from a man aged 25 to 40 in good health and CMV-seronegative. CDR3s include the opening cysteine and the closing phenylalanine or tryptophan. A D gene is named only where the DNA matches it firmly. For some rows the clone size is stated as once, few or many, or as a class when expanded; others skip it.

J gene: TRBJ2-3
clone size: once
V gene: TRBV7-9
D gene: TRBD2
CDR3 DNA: TGTGCCAGCAGCTTAGACCCTCTAGCGGGAGGGATAGATACGCAGTATTTT
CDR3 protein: CASSLDPLAGGIDTQYF

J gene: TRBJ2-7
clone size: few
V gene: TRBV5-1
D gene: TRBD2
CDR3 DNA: TGCGCCAGCAGCGCCGGACTAGCGCCTTACGAGCAGTACTTC
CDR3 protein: CASSAGLAPYEQYF

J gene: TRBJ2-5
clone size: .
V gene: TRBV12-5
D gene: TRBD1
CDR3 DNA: TGTGCTAGTGGTGTGGGACAGGGGGGGACCCAGTACTTC
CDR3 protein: CASGVGQGGTQYF

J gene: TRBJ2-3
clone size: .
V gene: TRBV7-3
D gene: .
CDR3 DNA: TGTGCCAGCAGCTCAACCCCAGGGACAGATACGCAGTATTTT
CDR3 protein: CASSSTPGTDTQYF

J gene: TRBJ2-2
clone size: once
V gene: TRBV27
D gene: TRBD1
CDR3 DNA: TGTGCCTCCCGGTTGGGACAGGAGAACACCGGGGAGCTGTTTTTT
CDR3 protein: CASRLGQENTGELFF

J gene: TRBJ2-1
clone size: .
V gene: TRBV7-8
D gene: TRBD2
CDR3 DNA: TGTGCCAGCAGCTTAGCGCGAGCGGGAGTGATGAATGAGCAGTTCTTC
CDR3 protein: CASSLARAGVMNEQFF

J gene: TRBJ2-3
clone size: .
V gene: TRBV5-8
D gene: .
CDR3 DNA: TGTGCCGGCAGCCTAGGACAGTTTAGCACAGATACGCAGTATTTT
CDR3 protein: CAGSLGQFSTDTQYF

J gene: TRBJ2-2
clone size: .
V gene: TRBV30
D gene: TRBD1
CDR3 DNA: TGTGCCTGGACCAAGGGGGCGACCGGGGAGCTGTTTTTT
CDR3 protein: CAWTKGATGELFF

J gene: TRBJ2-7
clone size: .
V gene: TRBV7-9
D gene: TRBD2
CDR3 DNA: TGTGCCAGCAGCCTTAGACTAGCCAACTCCTACGAGCAGTACTTC
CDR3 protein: CASSLRLANSYEQYF

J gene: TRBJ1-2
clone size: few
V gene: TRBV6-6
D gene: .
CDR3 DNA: TGTGCCAGCAGTTACAGGCGGCAGGGTTCTGGCTACACCTTC
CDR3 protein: CASSYRRQGSGYTF

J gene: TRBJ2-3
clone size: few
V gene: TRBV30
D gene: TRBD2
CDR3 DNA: TGTGCCTGGAGTGAATTGGGACTAGCGGGAGCGACAGATACGCAGTATTTT
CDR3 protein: CAWSELGLAGATDTQYF

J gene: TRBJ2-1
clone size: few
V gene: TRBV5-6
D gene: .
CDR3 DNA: TGTGCCAGCAGCCGGACAATCAATGAGCAGTTCTTC
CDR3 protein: CASSRTINEQFF

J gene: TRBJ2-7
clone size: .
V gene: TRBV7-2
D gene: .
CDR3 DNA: TGTGCCAGCAGCCCGGGGATGGCGTCCTACGAGCAGTACTTC
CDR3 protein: CASSPGMASYEQYF

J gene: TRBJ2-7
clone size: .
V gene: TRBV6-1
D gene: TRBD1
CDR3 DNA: TGTGCCAGCAGTCCCCCGGGACAGCCGTACGAGCAGTACTTC
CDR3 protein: CASSPPGQPYEQYF

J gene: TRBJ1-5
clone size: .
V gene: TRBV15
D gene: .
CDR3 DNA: TGTGCCACCAGCATAGAACGGTATAGCAATCAGCCCCAGCATTTT
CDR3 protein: CATSIERYSNQPQHF

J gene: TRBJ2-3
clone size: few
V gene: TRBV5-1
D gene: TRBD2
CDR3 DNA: TGCGCCAGCAGCCCCCCGGGACTAGGGGCAGATACGCAGTATTTT
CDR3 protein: CASSPPGLGADTQYF

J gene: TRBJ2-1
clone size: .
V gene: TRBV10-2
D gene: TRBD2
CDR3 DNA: TGCGCCAGCAGTGAAAAGGGAGGGTTCGTGCACAATGAGCAGTTCTTC
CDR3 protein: CASSEKGGFVHNEQFF

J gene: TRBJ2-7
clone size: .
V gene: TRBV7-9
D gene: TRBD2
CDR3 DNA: TGTGCCAGCAGCCGAACTAGCGGGTCAGGCGAGCAGTACTTC
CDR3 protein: CASSRTSGSGEQYF

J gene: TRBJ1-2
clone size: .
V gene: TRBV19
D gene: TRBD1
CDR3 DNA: TGTGCCAGTAGTGGTACGACAGGGTTCGAAGGCTACACCTTC
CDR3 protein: CASSGTTGFEGYTF

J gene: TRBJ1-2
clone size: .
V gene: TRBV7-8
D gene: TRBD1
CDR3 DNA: TGTGCCAGCAGCCTTCGGACAGGGGCAGGAGGCTACACCTTC
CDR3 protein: CASSLRTGAGGYTF

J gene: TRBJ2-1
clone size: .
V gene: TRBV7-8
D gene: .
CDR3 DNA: TGTGCCAGCAGCGTCCTTATGATTTCGGGGAGCGGGAATGAGCAGTTCTTC
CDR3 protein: CASSVLMISGSGNEQFF

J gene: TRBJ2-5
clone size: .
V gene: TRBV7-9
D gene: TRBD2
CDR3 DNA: TGTGCCAGCAGCCTGACTAGCGGGGCGGGGCCTTTCCAAGAGACCCAGTACTTC
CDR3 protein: CASSLTSGAGPFQETQYF

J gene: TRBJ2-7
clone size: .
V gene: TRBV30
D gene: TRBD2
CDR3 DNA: TGTGCCTGGAGTGTCAGCGGGAACTACGAGCAGTACTTC
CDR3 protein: CAWSVSGNYEQYF

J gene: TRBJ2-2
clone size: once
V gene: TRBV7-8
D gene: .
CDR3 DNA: TGTGCCAGCAGCTTAGCAGGGTCCGACAGGAATGCGAACACCGGGGAGCTGTTTTTT
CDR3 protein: CASSLAGSDRNANTGELFF